These 32 T cell receptor beta chains share one sample of origin, sequenced in a study of somatic mutations in cytotoxic T cells in rheumatoid arthritis. Clones were read by immunoSEQ multiplex PCR, and TCRdb kept only the in-frame ones, dropping some. The sample carries several thousand clones, over 70% recorded once. The sequencing sample was made of CD8+ T cells sorted from blood. The receptors derive from a woman in her fifties or sixties in good health.

This clone appeared a single time. This sequence joins TRBV6-1 and TRBJ2-7; D might be TRBD1 (5 bases). Trimming pared 7 bases from V and 2 bases from J, leaving 15 bases between. This CDR3 is 14 amino acids long. The germline gives CDR1 MNHNS, CDR2 SASEGT. The CDR3 region has the DNA TGTGCCAGCAACGGCCAGGGAACTCCCTACGAGCAGTACTTC. Protein product: CASNGQGTPYEQYF.

The chain uses TRBV9 and TRBJ2-7; 9 nucleotides match TRBD1. The length of the CDR3 is 15 residues. Germline CDR1 and CDR2: SGDLS and YYNGEE. V trimming: 0 bases; J trimming: 1 base; junction bases outside the gene matches: 2. CDR3 region: CASSVEGTGSYEQYF. CDR3 in DNA: TGTGCCAGCAGCGTAGAAGGGACAGGGTCCTACGAGCAGTACTTC.

The CDR3 nucleotides are TGTGCCAGCAGCTTAGGGACAGACAATGAGCAGTTCTTC. Translating gives CASSLGTDNEQFF. The rearrangement joins TRBV7-9 to TRBJ2-1; a possible D gene is TRBD1 (6 bases). CDR1 is SEHNR, CDR2 FQNEAQ, per germline (reference sequence). The CDR3 consists of 13 residues. V was shortened by 1 base and J by 5 bases, with 6 bases between the two germline ends.

This sequence joins TRBV4-1 and TRBJ2-7; 7 nucleotides line up with TRBD1. In germline, CDR1 is MGHRA, CDR2 YSYEKL. CDR3 length: 16 amino acids. The J segment lost 0 bases and the V segment lost 4 bases, leaving 9 bases of the junction unmatched. CDR3 sequence: CASSPAPGQSSYEQYF. In DNA form, the CDR3 reads TGCGCCAGCAGCCCAGCCCCGGGACAGAGCTCCTACGAGCAGTACTTC.

The V and J genes are TRBV11-2 and TRBJ2-6; 11 bases line up with TRBD1. The length of the CDR3 is 17 residues. After removal of 4 bases from V and 1 base from J, the junction contained 3 bases not matched to a gene. CDR1 SGHAT and CDR2 FQNNGV come from the germline V gene. This CDR3 is CASSSGQGGSGANVLTF. The CDR3 nucleotides are TGTGCCAGCAGCTCGGGACAGGGGGGATCTGGGGCCAACGTCCTGACTTTC.

The CDR3 DNA follows: TGCGCCAGCAGCCATCGGACAGTCTATAATTCACCCCTCCACTTT. It yields the protein CASSHRTVYNSPLHF. The rearrangement links TRBV4-1 to TRBJ1-6; D might be TRBD1 (6 bases). V was cut by 3 bases and J by 3 bases, with 9 bases left in between. Germline V gene sequence: CDR1 MGHRA, CDR2 YSYEKL. The CDR3 spans 15 residues.

The CDR3 nucleotides are TGTGCCACCAGCAGAGCCGGGACAGGAGTCTATGGCTACACCTTC. Protein sequence: CATSRAGTGVYGYTF. The rearrangement joins TRBV15 to TRBJ1-2, with 8 bases lining up with TRBD1. V lost 1 base, J lost 4 bases, and 5 bases stayed unmatched. The CDR3 is 15 residues long. Germline V gene sequence: CDR1 LNHNV, CDR2 YYDKDF (reference sequence).

The V call is TRBV10-3, the J call TRBJ1-6; D is perhaps TRBD1 (5 bases). The CDR3 is made up of 15 amino acids. Per the germline V gene, CDR1 is ENHRY and CDR2 is SYGVKD. Deletions cut 2 bases from V and 4 bases from J, with 9 bases between. The CDR3 DNA sequence: TGTGCCATCAGTGAGACAGGCGTTTATAATTCACCCCTCCACTTT. Encoded protein: CAISETGVYNSPLHF.

V is TRBV15 and J is TRBJ2-1; D remains ambiguous. V was trimmed by 2 bases and J by 2 bases, leaving 10 bases between them. This CDR3 spans 15 amino acids. Germline CDR1 and CDR2: LNHNV and YYDKDF (reference sequence). DNA for the CDR3: TGTGCCACCAGCAGACCCGAGGCGACCTACAATGAGCAGTTCTTC. This encodes CATSRPEATYNEQFF.

The DNA for the CDR3 is TGTGCCAGCAGCTTGGGAGGGTGGGCAATTAATCAGCCCCAGCATTTT. Its translation is CASSLGGWAINQPQHF. V and J are TRBV5-6 and TRBJ1-5; D gene ambiguous. The CDR3 is made up of 16 amino acids. Germline values: CDR1 SGHDT, CDR2 YYEEEE. V lost 0 bases to trimming and J lost 4 bases, with 14 bases between them.

The chain joins TRBV29-1 to TRBJ2-7; D is unresolved. The V and J ends lost 6 bases and 4 bases respectively, with 10 bases between them. The CDR3 contains 11 residues. The V gene's germline CDR1 is SQVTM and CDR2 ANQGSEA. The CDR3 loop reads CSVVVGYEQYF. The CDR3 nucleotides are TGCAGCGTCGTGGTCGGGTACGAGCAGTACTTC.

The chain recombines TRBV5-6 with TRBJ2-7; a possible D gene is TRBD1 (7 bases). V lost 3 bases and J lost 3, with 19 bases in between. Germline loops: CDR1 SGHDT, CDR2 YYEEEE. The CDR3 contains 16 residues. CDR3 coding DNA: TGTGCCAGCAGCTGGGAGGCCGGGACAGCGCGCTACGAGCAGTACTTC. Translation gives CASSWEAGTARYEQYF.

V usage is TRBV27 and J usage is TRBJ1-2, with 10 bases lining up with TRBD1. The trim removed 0 bases at V and 4 bases at J, leaving 5 bases unmatched. The CDR3 sequence is 16 residues long. Germline CDR1 reads MNHEY; CDR2 reads SMNVEV (reference sequence). The CDR3 region is CASSLSGTGVIYGYTF. The CDR3, as DNA: TGTGCCAGCAGTTTATCGGGGACAGGGGTCATCTATGGCTACACCTTC.

This rearrangement joins TRBV27 to TRBJ2-1; TRBD2 matches at 13 bases. This CDR3 spans 21 amino acids. The germline CDR1 and CDR2 sequences are MNHEY and SMNVEV (reference sequence). V shed 1 base, J shed 0 bases, and the junction held 12 bases outside the gene matches. The CDR3 sequence: CASSLFAPTSGGPPSYNEQFF. For the CDR3, the DNA is TGTGCCAGCAGTTTATTTGCCCCGACTAGCGGGGGGCCCCCCTCCTACAATGAGCAGTTCTTC.

This clone was recorded a few times. The chain recombines TRBV4-1 with TRBJ2-7, with a tentative D call TRBD1 (6 bases). The ends were cut back, 5 bases at V and 4 bases at J, with 12 bases in the middle. The CDR3 has 13 residues. The germline V gene encodes CDR1 MGHRA and CDR2 YSYEKL. DNA for the CDR3: TGCGCCAGCAGCTTCGGACAGCAGTACGAGCAGTACTTC. Its protein is CASSFGQQYEQYF.

The V and J genes are TRBV11-1 and TRBJ2-7, with TRBD2 as a possible D gene (5 bases). Germline V gene lookup returns CDR1 SGHAT and CDR2 FQDESV (reference sequence). V lost 1 base and J lost 3, with 13 bases in between. The CDR3 covers 15 residues. In DNA, the CDR3 is TGTGCCAGCAGCTTAGAGTCGGACTCCATCTACGAGCAGTACTTC. Its protein product is CASSLESDSIYEQYF. The full variable domain, rest sourced from reference TRBV11-1 and TRBJ2-7, is EAEVAQSPRYKITEKSQAVAFWCDPISGHATLYWYRQILGQGPELLVQFQDESVVDDSQLPKDRFSAERLKGVDSTLKIQPAELGDSAMYLCASSLESDSIYEQYFGPGTRLTVT.

This chain joins TRBV27 and TRBJ1-4; perhaps TRBD1 as D (5 bases). V was cut by 7 bases and J by 8 bases, with 14 bases left in between. The V gene's germline CDR1 is MNHEY and CDR2 SMNVEV (reference sequence). The CDR3 runs 13 residues. The CDR3 protein is CASTGGNWEKLFF. The CDR3 DNA sequence: TGTGCCAGCACGGGGGGGAACTGGGAAAAACTGTTTTTT. Drawing the rest from reference TRBV27 and TRBJ1-4, the complete variable domain is EAQVTQNPRYLITVTGKKLTVTCSQNMNHEYMSWYRQDPGLGLRQIYYSMNVEVTDKGDVPEGYKVSRKEKRNFPLILESPSPNQTSLYFCASTGGNWEKLFFGSGTQLSVL.

The chain couples TRBV13 to TRBJ1-2, with TRBD1 matching over 8 bases. The germline V gene has CDR1 PRHDT and CDR2 FYEKMQ (reference sequence). The CDR3 runs 16 residues. Germline trimming cut 4 bases from V and 4 bases from J; bases unmatched to any gene: 11. The CDR3 protein is CASSSDLDREFYGYTF. The CDR3 coding sequence is TGTGCCAGCAGCTCAGATTTGGACAGGGAATTCTATGGCTACACCTTC.

This clone qualifies as medium-sized. The chain is built from TRBV29-1 and TRBJ2-1, with TRBD1 matching 8 bases. Germline V lookup: CDR1 SQVTM, CDR2 ANQGSEA. CDR3 length equals 15 residues. J gave up 7 bases and V 6 bases, and 14 bases lay outside the gene matches. DNA for the CDR3: TGCAGCGTGACGCCCAGGGGGCTTGAGTCGAATGAGCAGTTCTTC. Its protein product is CSVTPRGLESNEQFF.

The rearrangement links TRBV6-5 to TRBJ2-1; D perhaps matches TRBD2 (6 bases). V gave up 2 bases and J gave up 4 bases, with 9 bases separating them. CDR3 length: 14 amino acids. The V gene's germline CDR1 is MNHEY and CDR2 SVGAGI. In DNA form, the CDR3 reads TGTGCCAGCAGTTACGGGGGGACTTACAATGAGCAGTTCTTC. Protein: CASSYGGTYNEQFF.

This chain links TRBV7-9 with TRBJ2-1, with 7 nucleotides matching TRBD1. The V and J ends lost 1 base and 2 bases, in that order; junction bases with no gene match: 2. The CDR3 has 15 amino acids. In germline, CDR1 is SEHNR, CDR2 FQNEAQ (reference sequence). The CDR3 protein is CASSLVGTAYNEQFF. For the CDR3, the DNA is TGTGCCAGCAGCTTAGTAGGGACAGCCTACAATGAGCAGTTCTTC. The variable domain in full, with the rest retrieved from reference TRBV7-9 and TRBJ2-1, is DTGVSQNPRHKITKRGQNVTFRCDPISEHNRLYWYRQTLGQGPEFLTYFQNEAQLEKSRLLSDRFSAERPKGSFSTLEIQRTEQGDSAMYLCASSLVGTAYNEQFFGPGTRLTVL.

V and J are TRBV19 and TRBJ1-1; 10 bases fit TRBD1. The CDR3 spans 13 residues. The V gene's germline CDR1 is LNHDA and CDR2 SQIVND (reference sequence). The V and J ends lost 9 bases and 6 bases, in that order; junction bases with no gene match: 7. CDR3 coding DNA: TGTGCCAGCGGACAGGGGGAGTGGGCTGAAGCTTTCTTT. Translated: CASGQGEWAEAFF.

The chain employs TRBV4-1 and TRBJ1-2; D not resolved. The V and J ends lost 0 bases and 4 bases respectively, with 6 bases between them. In germline, CDR1 is MGHRA, CDR2 YSYEKL. The CDR3 loop spans 13 amino acids. The CDR3 sequence is CASSQDRGYGYTF. The CDR3 DNA reads as TGCGCCAGCAGCCAAGACAGAGGCTATGGCTACACCTTC.

The rearrangement joins TRBV30 to TRBJ1-6, with TRBD1 matching over 8 bases. Germline V CDR1 and CDR2: GTSNPN, SVGIG (reference sequence). CDR3 size: 16 residues. V shed 0 bases, J shed 8 bases, and the junction held 9 bases outside the gene matches. CDR3 amino acids: CAWSVMPQGAYSPLHF. The CDR3 region has the DNA TGTGCCTGGAGTGTAATGCCCCAGGGGGCCTATTCACCCCTCCACTTT.

The chain uses TRBV21-1 and TRBJ2-3; the table's TRBD1 call for D was not verified on the DNA. TRBV21-1 is reported as a pseudogene. This CDR3 region has 18 residues. CDR3 sequence: CASSLGERQAQCTDTQYF. CDR3 sequence (DNA): TGTGCCAGCAGCCTTGGTGAACGACAGGCACAATGCACAGATACGCAGTATTTT.

This clone is medium-sized (0.01 to 0.1%) within its sample. The chain carries TRBV2 and TRBJ2-7; 9 nucleotides match TRBD1. Trimming cost V 2 bases and J 3 bases; bases outside gene matches: 5. The CDR3 spans 15 residues. Germline assignment: CDR1 SNHLY and CDR2 FYNNEI. The CDR3 DNA reads TGTGCCAGCAGTGAAAGTGGGGACAGGGTCTACGAGCAGTACTTC. As protein: CASSESGDRVYEQYF.

The chain has TRBV7-9 and TRBJ2-1; 12 bases align to TRBD2. The CDR3 length is 16 residues. V was clipped by 1 base and J by 8 bases; unmatched bases: 6. CDR1 is SEHNR, CDR2 FQNEAQ, per germline (reference sequence). DNA for the CDR3: TGTGCCAGCAGCTTAGGGTACTCTAGCGGGGGGGATGAGCAGTTCTTC. Its translation is CASSLGYSSGGDEQFF. Full variable domain (rest looked up from reference TRBV7-9 and TRBJ2-1): DTGVSQNPRHKITKRGQNVTFRCDPISEHNRLYWYRQTLGQGPEFLTYFQNEAQLEKSRLLSDRFSAERPKGSFSTLEIQRTEQGDSAMYLCASSLGYSSGGDEQFFGPGTRLTVL.

This clone was observed a handful of times. The rearrangement uses TRBV28 and TRBJ2-7; 8 bases fit TRBD2. Germline CDR1 MDHEN, CDR2 SYDVKM. This CDR3 spans 14 amino acids. J gave up 3 bases and V 6 bases, and 7 bases lay outside the gene matches. CDR3 bases: TGTGCCAGCAGCGTTTTCGCGGGGGGCTACGAGCAGTACTTC. It encodes CASSVFAGGYEQYF.

The gene calls are TRBV5-6 and TRBJ2-7; perhaps TRBD1 as D (6 bases). Trimming pared 0 bases from V and 0 bases from J, leaving 10 bases between. Germline V lookup: CDR1 SGHDT, CDR2 YYEEEE. The CDR3 consists of 15 residues. The CDR3 region is CASSLGQGSSYEQYF. The CDR3 region has the DNA TGTGCCAGCAGCTTGGGGCAGGGGAGCTCCTACGAGCAGTACTTC.

This clone has only one observation. The chain carries TRBV4-2 and TRBJ2-1; TRBD1 agrees at 7 bases. Germline values: CDR1 LGHNA, CDR2 YNFKEQ. The J segment lost 4 bases and the V segment lost 6 bases, leaving 9 bases of the junction unmatched. The CDR3 sequence is 15 residues long. The CDR3 reads CASSFDRDPYNEQFF. The CDR3 DNA sequence: TGTGCCAGCAGTTTCGACAGGGACCCTTACAATGAGCAGTTCTTC.

The chain employs TRBV4-1 and TRBJ1-2; 7 nucleotides align to TRBD1. The CDR3 is 16 amino acids. V lost 6 bases and J lost 3; bases outside the gene matches: 13. Germline CDR1 MGHRA, CDR2 YSYEKL. CDR3 loop: CASSKGGRGVDYGYTF. The CDR3 coding sequence is TGCGCCAGCAGTAAAGGGGGCAGGGGAGTTGACTATGGCTACACCTTC.

This chain connects TRBV27 to TRBJ2-2; 10 nucleotides match TRBD2. V lost 8 bases to trimming and J lost 4 bases; unmatched junction nucleotides: 4. Germline CDR1 reads MNHEY; CDR2 reads SMNVEV (reference sequence). The CDR3 extends over 14 amino acids. The CDR3 region has the DNA TGTGCCAGCTTATTAGCGGGGGGCACCGGGGAGCTGTTTTTT. It yields the protein CASLLAGGTGELFF.